This T cell receptor beta chain was found in a study of neurological immune-mediated disorders. PBMCs numbering 2 million and stored at -80 C yielded the unsorted libraries. V was trimmed by 8 bases and J by 0 bases, leaving 10 bases between them. CDR3 length equals 14 residues. Per the germline V gene, CDR1 is KGHDR and CDR2 is SFDVKD. Template-switch 5'RACE cDNA synthesis added a 10-nucleotide unique molecular identifier. MiXCR, run by TCRdb on the 5' RACE reads, gives a single entry per CDR3 protein. The sample lists roughly 65,000 distinct CDR3 sequences, 5.2% seen once, with 5.6% in the top ten. By share, this clonotype ranks as medium-sized.

The sequencing input was PBMCs. This chain uses TRBV24-1 with TRBJ1-5, with D unclear. The receptor comes from a human donor with multiple sclerosis. The donor label of this sample is uncertain. CDR3 protein: CATNAGNSNQPQHF. CDR3 coding DNA: TGTGCCACCAATGCCGGGAATAGCAATCAGCCCCAGCATTTT.